This record concerns one T cell receptor beta chain sequence. Clones were sequenced by immunoSEQ multiplex PCR, and TCRdb holds only the in-frame ones, with some missing. The sample gives about 120,000 clones, roughly nine tenths of which show up once; 30% to 40% is in the top ten. This specimen comes from a study of control samples from healthy donors and cancer patients. With 2 bases removed from V and 2 bases from J, the gap between germline ends came to 7 bases. This CDR3 has 14 amino acids. CDR1 and CDR2 (germline): MNHNS, SASEGT. Sequencing was carried out using blood. The chain joins TRBV6-1 to TRBJ1-3; the D is unclear. The source is a man aged 45 to 65 in good health. The CDR3 reads CASSEFRAGNTIYF. CDR3 nucleotides: TGTGCCAGCAGTGAATTCCGGGCTGGAAACACCATATATTTT.